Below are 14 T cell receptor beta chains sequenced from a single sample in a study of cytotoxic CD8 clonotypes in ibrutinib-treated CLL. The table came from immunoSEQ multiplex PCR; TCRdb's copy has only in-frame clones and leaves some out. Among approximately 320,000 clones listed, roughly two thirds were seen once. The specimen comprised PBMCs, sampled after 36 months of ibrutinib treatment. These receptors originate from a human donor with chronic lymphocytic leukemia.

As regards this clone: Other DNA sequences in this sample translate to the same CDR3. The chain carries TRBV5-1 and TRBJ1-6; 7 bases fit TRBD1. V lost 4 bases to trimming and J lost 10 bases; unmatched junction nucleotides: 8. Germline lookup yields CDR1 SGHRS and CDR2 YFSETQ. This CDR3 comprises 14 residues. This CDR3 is CASSPGTVNSPLHF. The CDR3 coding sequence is TGCGCCAGCAGCCCAGGGACAGTCAACTCACCCCTCCACTTT.

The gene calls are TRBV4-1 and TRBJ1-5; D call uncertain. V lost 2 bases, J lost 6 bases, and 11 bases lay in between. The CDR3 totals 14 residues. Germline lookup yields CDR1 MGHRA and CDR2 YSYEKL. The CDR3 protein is CASSQPLMGQPQHF. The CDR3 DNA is TGCGCCAGCAGCCAACCCCTCATGGGTCAGCCCCAGCATTTT.

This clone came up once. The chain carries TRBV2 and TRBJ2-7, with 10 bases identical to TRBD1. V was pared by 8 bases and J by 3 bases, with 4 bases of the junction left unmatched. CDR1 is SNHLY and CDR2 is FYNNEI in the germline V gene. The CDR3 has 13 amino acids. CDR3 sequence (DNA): TGTGCCAGCGAACGGGACAGGGGCTACGAGCAGTACTTC. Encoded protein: CASERDRGYEQYF.

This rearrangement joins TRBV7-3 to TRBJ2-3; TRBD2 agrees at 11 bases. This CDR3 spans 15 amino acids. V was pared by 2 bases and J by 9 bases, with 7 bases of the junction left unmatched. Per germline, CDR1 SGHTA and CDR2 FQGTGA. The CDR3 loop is CASSLQPSGGNTQYF. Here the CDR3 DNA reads TGTGCCAGCAGCTTACAACCTAGCGGGGGGAACACGCAGTATTTT.

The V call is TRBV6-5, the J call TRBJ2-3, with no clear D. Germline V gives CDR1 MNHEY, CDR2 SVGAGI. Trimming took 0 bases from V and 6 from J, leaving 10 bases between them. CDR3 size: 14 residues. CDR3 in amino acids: CASSYSLGTDTQYF. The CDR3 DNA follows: TGTGCCAGCAGTTACTCTTTGGGTACGGATACGCAGTATTTT.

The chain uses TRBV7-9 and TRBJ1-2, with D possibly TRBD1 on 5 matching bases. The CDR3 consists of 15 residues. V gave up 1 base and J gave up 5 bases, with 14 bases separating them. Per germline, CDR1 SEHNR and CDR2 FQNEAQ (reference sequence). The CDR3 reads CASSLETGVPYGYTF. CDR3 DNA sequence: TGTGCCAGCAGCTTAGAAACAGGAGTGCCATATGGCTACACCTTC.

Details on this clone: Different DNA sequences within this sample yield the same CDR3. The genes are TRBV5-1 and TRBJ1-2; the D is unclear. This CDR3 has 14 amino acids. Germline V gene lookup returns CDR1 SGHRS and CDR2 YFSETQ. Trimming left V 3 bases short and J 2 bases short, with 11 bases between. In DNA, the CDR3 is TGCGCCAGCAGCTCCCGGACGGCAAACTATGGCTACACCTTC. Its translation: CASSSRTANYGYTF.

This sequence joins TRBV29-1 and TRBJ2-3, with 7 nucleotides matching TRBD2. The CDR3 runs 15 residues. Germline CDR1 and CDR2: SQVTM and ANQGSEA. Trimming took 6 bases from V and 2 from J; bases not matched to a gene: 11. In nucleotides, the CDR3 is TGCAGCGTCCTCAATCGGGGAGGGCCCACAGATACGCAGTATTTT. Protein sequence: CSVLNRGGPTDTQYF.

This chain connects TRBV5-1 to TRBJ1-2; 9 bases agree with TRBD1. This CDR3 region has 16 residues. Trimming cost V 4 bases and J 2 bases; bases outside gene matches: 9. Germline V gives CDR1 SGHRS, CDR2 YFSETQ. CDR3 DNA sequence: TGCGCCAGCAGCCTACACCTCGGGACAGGGAACTATGGCTACACCTTC. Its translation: CASSLHLGTGNYGYTF.

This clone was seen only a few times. The CDR3 nucleotides are TGTGCCAGCAGTTACAGCTCCGTTCGACAGGATGAAAAACTGTTTTTT. Protein product: CASSYSSVRQDEKLFF. This chain uses TRBV6-6 with TRBJ1-4; a weak D match, TRBD1 (6 bases). The CDR3 loop spans 16 amino acids. Trimming left V 2 bases short and J 6 bases short, with 16 bases between. Germline CDR1 and CDR2: MNHNY and SVGAGI (reference sequence).

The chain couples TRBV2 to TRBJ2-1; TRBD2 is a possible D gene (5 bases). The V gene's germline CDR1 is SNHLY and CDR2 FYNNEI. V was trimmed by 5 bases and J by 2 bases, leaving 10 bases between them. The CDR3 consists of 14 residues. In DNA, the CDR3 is TGTGCCAGCAGTTGGACGGGGACCTACAATGAGCAGTTCTTC. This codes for CASSWTGTYNEQFF.

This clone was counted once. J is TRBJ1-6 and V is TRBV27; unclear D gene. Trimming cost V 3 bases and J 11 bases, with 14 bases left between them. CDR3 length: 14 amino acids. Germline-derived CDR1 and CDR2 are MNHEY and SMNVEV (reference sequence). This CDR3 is CASSFRPVLTPLHF. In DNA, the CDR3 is TGTGCCAGCAGTTTTCGGCCAGTATTAACACCCCTCCACTTT.

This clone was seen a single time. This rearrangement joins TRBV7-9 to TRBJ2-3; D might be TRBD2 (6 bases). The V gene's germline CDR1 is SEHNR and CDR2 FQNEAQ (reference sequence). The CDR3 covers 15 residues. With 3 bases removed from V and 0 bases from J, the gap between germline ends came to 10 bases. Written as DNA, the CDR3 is TGTGCCAGCAGCTTGGGGGGTCTAAGCACAGATACGCAGTATTTT. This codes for CASSLGGLSTDTQYF.

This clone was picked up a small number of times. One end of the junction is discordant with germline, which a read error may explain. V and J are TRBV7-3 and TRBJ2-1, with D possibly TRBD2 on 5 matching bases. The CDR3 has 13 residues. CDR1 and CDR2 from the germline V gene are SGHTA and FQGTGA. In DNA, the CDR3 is TGTGCCAGCAGCTTAACGCACCGGGATCCCCGTATCTTC. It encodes CASSLTHRDPRIF.